Following are 28 T cell receptor beta chains from one sample sequenced in a study of shared clonotypes between healthy human individuals. Cells designated naive CD8 were CD45RO-negative and were positively selected for CCR7, with terminally differentiated effector memory CD45RA+ cells excluded. The protocol was immunoSEQ multiplex PCR, while the TCRdb copy is restricted to in-frame clones and leaves out a portion. Here the sample spans about 2.1 million clones, about 92% being singletons. Sequences were obtained from naive CD8+ T cells from PBMCs. These receptors originate from a man aged 18 to 30 in good health. Some clones in this sample may be carry-over from other donors' samples.

This clone was observed a handful of times. This chain links TRBV4-1 with TRBJ2-2; no definite D call. Trimming took off 5 bases at V and 5 bases at J, with 9 bases between the two ends. CDR1 MGHRA and CDR2 YSYEKL come from the germline V gene. This CDR3 contains 13 residues. In DNA form, the CDR3 reads TGCGCCAGCAGCTCGACAAAAACCGGGGAGCTGTTTTTT. It specifies CASSSTKTGELFF.

The chain links TRBV28 to TRBJ1-1, with a tentative D call TRBD1 (5 bases). The CDR3 length is 12 residues. Trimming cost V 6 bases and J 6 bases, with 11 bases left between them. Germline V gene data show CDR1 as MDHEN and CDR2 as SYDVKM. CDR3 nucleotide sequence: TGTGCCAGCAGCTCAGGGATCTCTGAAGCTTTCTTT. This gives the protein CASSSGISEAFF.

Turning to this clone: The identical CDR3 is also encoded by other nucleotide sequences in the sample. V usage is TRBV5-6 and J usage is TRBJ1-3; D may be TRBD1 (5 bases). Germline CDR1 and CDR2: SGHDT and YYEEEE. This CDR3 comprises 14 residues. With 2 bases removed from V and 2 bases from J, the gap between germline ends came to 8 bases. In DNA, the CDR3 is TGTGCCAGCAGCTTCGGGACGGCTGGAAACACCATATATTTT. This encodes CASSFGTAGNTIYF.

For the CDR3, the DNA is TGTGCCAGCAGTCGGTTAGCGGGACATTCCTACGAGCAGTACTTC. It encodes CASSRLAGHSYEQYF. The chain couples TRBV28 to TRBJ2-7, with TRBD2 matching over 8 bases. Unmatched junction bases numbered 7, after V lost 5 bases and J lost 1 base. Germline assignment: CDR1 MDHEN and CDR2 SYDVKM. The CDR3 spans 15 residues.

The chain links TRBV6-1 to TRBJ2-2, with D possibly being TRBD2 (6 bases). CDR1 is MNHNS, CDR2 SASEGT, per germline. Trimming stripped 4 bases from V and 0 bases from J, with 12 bases between. This CDR3 contains 16 residues. CDR3 loop: CASSGRSGPNTGELFF. In nucleotides, the CDR3 is TGTGCCAGCAGTGGACGTAGCGGACCGAACACCGGGGAGCTGTTTTTT.

The gene calls are TRBV19 and TRBJ2-7; TRBD2 matches at 11 bases. Germline values: CDR1 LNHDA, CDR2 SQIVND (reference sequence). The CDR3 is made up of 16 amino acids. The V gene end was trimmed by 5 bases and the J gene end by 3 bases; junction bases not matched to a gene: 9. CDR3 amino acids: CASSRIAGGPLYEQYF. CDR3 nucleotide sequence: TGTGCCAGTAGTCGAATAGCGGGAGGGCCGCTCTACGAGCAGTACTTC.

The genes are TRBV5-1 and TRBJ2-7; 10 nucleotides align to TRBD2. This CDR3 is 14 amino acids long. Losses at the gene ends were 4 bases for V and 5 bases for J; bases not matched to a gene: 6. Germline V CDR1 and CDR2: SGHRS, YFSETQ. CDR3 in DNA: TGCGCCAGCAGCGAAGGGACTAGCGCCCACGAGCAGTACTTC. This gives the protein CASSEGTSAHEQYF.

The chain couples TRBV7-9 to TRBJ2-3; 14 positions agree with TRBD2. V lost 4 bases and J lost 6; bases outside the gene matches: 12. CDR1 is SEHNR, CDR2 FQNEAQ, per germline (reference sequence). CDR3 length equals 18 residues. The CDR3 DNA sequence: TGTGCCAGCAGCTCCCTAGGGACTAGCGGGAGTAATCGGGATACGCAGTATTTT. It codes for CASSSLGTSGSNRDTQYF.

The chain carries TRBV7-8 and TRBJ2-6; D is unresolved. V was trimmed by 1 base and J by 4 bases, leaving 5 bases between them. The germline V gene has CDR1 SGHVS and CDR2 FQNEAQ. This CDR3 comprises 14 residues. The CDR3 sequence is CASSLESGANVLTF. The CDR3 nucleotides are TGTGCCAGCAGCTTAGAATCCGGGGCCAACGTCCTGACTTTC.

As for this clone: Other DNA sequences in this sample translate to the same CDR3. CDR3 residues: CASSLSGRGTDTQYF. CDR3 in DNA: TGTGCCAGCAGTTTAAGCGGGAGAGGCACAGATACGCAGTATTTT. This chain connects TRBV28 to TRBJ2-3; 8 bases fit TRBD2. This CDR3 has 15 amino acids. V lost 2 bases to trimming and J lost 1 base; unmatched junction nucleotides: 2. Germline lookup yields CDR1 MDHEN and CDR2 SYDVKM.

The chain couples TRBV19 to TRBJ1-1; D not resolved. V lost 8 bases, J lost 5 bases, and 12 bases lay in between. The CDR3 spans 12 residues. Germline V gene data show CDR1 as LNHDA and CDR2 as SQIVND (reference sequence). The CDR3 sequence is CASLNVGTEAFF. The CDR3 DNA reads as TGTGCCAGTTTAAACGTTGGGACTGAAGCTTTCTTT.

V is TRBV4-1 and J is TRBJ1-3; a weak D match, TRBD1 (5 bases). Trimming removed 8 bases at V and 0 bases at J, with 8 bases between. In germline, CDR1 is MGHRA, CDR2 YSYEKL. The CDR3 extends over 13 amino acids. The CDR3 reads CASLGGSGNTIYF. The CDR3 DNA sequence: TGCGCCAGCCTGGGGGGCTCTGGAAACACCATATATTTT.

V and J are TRBV5-4 and TRBJ2-7; 7 bases are a match to TRBD1. There are 15 residues in the CDR3. Germline V gene lookup returns CDR1 SGHNT and CDR2 YYREEE (reference sequence). The V gene end was trimmed by 4 bases and the J gene end by 1 base; junction bases not matched to a gene: 8. CDR3 DNA sequence: TGTGCCAGCAGCCCCTGGGGACAGAGATCCTACGAGCAGTACTTC. Translation gives CASSPWGQRSYEQYF.

The chain has TRBV13 and TRBJ2-3, with 7 bases identical to TRBD2. After removal of 5 bases from V and 5 bases from J, the junction contained 13 bases not matched to a gene. Germline V gene lookup returns CDR1 PRHDT and CDR2 FYEKMQ (reference sequence). The CDR3 runs to 16 residues. The CDR3 here is CASSPRLAPEVDTQYF. CDR3 sequence (DNA): TGTGCCAGCAGCCCAAGACTAGCTCCGGAAGTAGATACGCAGTATTTT.

CDR3 sequence (DNA): TGTGCCAGCAGTGGACTAGCGCCCGAAGAGACCCAGTACTTC. This translates into CASSGLAPEETQYF. V and J are TRBV27 and TRBJ2-5, with 9 bases identical to TRBD2. This CDR3 has 14 amino acids. Germline trimming cut 5 bases from V and 3 bases from J; bases unmatched to any gene: 4. Germline CDR1 reads MNHEY; CDR2 reads SMNVEV (reference sequence).

A single count supports this clone. The chain couples TRBV10-1 to TRBJ2-7; 10 positions agree with TRBD2. The V segment lost 3 bases and the J segment 0 bases; nucleotides outside the gene matches: 5. Per the germline V gene, CDR1 is WNHNN and CDR2 is SYGVQD (reference sequence). The CDR3 consists of 16 residues. CDR3 in DNA: TGCGCCAGCAGTGAACTAGCGGGATCCTTCTCCTACGAGCAGTACTTC. Amino acid sequence: CASSELAGSFSYEQYF.

This chain connects TRBV28 to TRBJ2-1; 8 bases are shared with TRBD2. The CDR3 runs to 13 residues. CDR1 is MDHEN, CDR2 SYDVKM, per germline. V was clipped by 2 bases and J by 9 bases; unmatched bases: 3. The CDR3: CASSLGAGVEQFF. DNA of the CDR3: TGTGCCAGCAGTTTAGGAGCGGGAGTTGAGCAGTTCTTC.

This clone was seen a handful of times. Since no conserved phenylalanine or tryptophan closes the CDR3, a read error is the likely cause. It is unclear where the CDR3 begins or ends on the DNA, so no DNA is shown, and the CDR3 is as TCRdb lists it. The V gene is TRBV28, the J gene TRBJ1-1. Germline V gives CDR1 MDHEN, CDR2 SYDVKM. The length of the CDR3 is 8 amino acids, counting both ends. The CDR3 region is CASNGAPS.

The chain uses TRBV27 and TRBJ2-7; D uncertain. The germline V gene has CDR1 MNHEY and CDR2 SMNVEV (reference sequence). The CDR3 covers 12 residues. The V and J ends lost 5 bases and 5 bases respectively, with 10 bases between them. The CDR3 nucleotides are TGTGCCAGCAGTCAAAATCTCGACGAGCAGTACTTC. Its protein product is CASSQNLDEQYF.

This clone has a single count. J is TRBJ2-7 and V is TRBV15; 8 bases fit TRBD2. The CDR3 extends over 13 amino acids. Per the germline V gene, CDR1 is LNHNV and CDR2 is YYDKDF (reference sequence). The trim removed 8 bases at V and 5 bases at J, leaving 8 bases unmatched. CDR3 amino acids: CATQISGNDEQYF. DNA of the CDR3: TGTGCCACCCAAATTAGCGGGAACGACGAGCAGTACTTC.

This chain links TRBV7-9 with TRBJ2-5, with D maybe TRBD2 (5 bases). Trimming pared 5 bases from V and 6 bases from J, leaving 16 bases between. This CDR3 has 14 residues. CDR1 is SEHNR and CDR2 is FQNEAQ in the germline V gene (reference sequence). Written as DNA, the CDR3 is TGTGCCAGCAGCCCCCGCGAGGGCTGGCAGACCCAGTACTTC. Protein product: CASSPREGWQTQYF.

The J gene is TRBJ2-7, the V gene TRBV28; 13 positions match TRBD2. The CDR3 is made up of 16 amino acids. Trimming at V came to 6 bases and at J to 5 bases, leaving 10 bases not matched to a gene. From germline, CDR1 is MDHEN and CDR2 SYDVKM. The CDR3 region has the DNA TGTGCCAGCAGGCCCGGGACTAGCGGGAACAGGGACGAGCAGTACTTC. Protein: CASRPGTSGNRDEQYF.

The chain links TRBV19 to TRBJ1-1; a possible D gene is TRBD1 (5 bases). The germline gives CDR1 LNHDA, CDR2 SQIVND (reference sequence). Trimming took 6 bases from V and 1 from J, leaving 15 bases between them. The CDR3 spans 15 residues. CDR3 DNA sequence: TGTGCCAGTAGACCCCGGGTGGGGCAGAACACTGAAGCTTTCTTT. Translating it yields CASRPRVGQNTEAFF.

On this clone itself: Other DNA sequences in this sample translate to the same CDR3. V is TRBV11-2 and J is TRBJ2-5; D remains unclear. V gave up 0 bases and J gave up 1 base, with 9 bases separating them. Germline V lookup: CDR1 SGHAT, CDR2 FQNNGV. This CDR3 spans 15 amino acids. Here the CDR3 reads CASSLDLRFQETQYF. In nucleotides, the CDR3 is TGTGCCAGCAGCTTAGATCTTCGGTTCCAAGAGACCCAGTACTTC.

For this clone: Other DNA sequences of this sample code for an identical CDR3. The J gene is TRBJ2-1, the V gene TRBV5-1; tentatively, D is TRBD2 (6 bases). Trimming left V 0 bases short and J 4 bases short, with 11 bases between. The CDR3 is 15 residues long. The germline V gene encodes CDR1 SGHRS and CDR2 YFSETQ. CDR3 protein: CASSLGLALYNEQFF. The DNA for the CDR3 is TGCGCCAGCAGCTTGGGCCTAGCGCTATACAATGAGCAGTTCTTC.

The J gene is TRBJ2-1, the V gene TRBV9, with TRBD1 matching 9 bases. Germline CDR1 and CDR2: SGDLS and YYNGEE. CDR3 size: 13 residues. Unmatched junction bases numbered 3, after V lost 4 bases and J lost 7 bases. The CDR3 loop reads CASSRTGVNEQFF. CDR3 DNA sequence: TGTGCCAGCAGCCGGACAGGGGTTAATGAGCAGTTCTTC.

As to this clone: Other DNA sequences in this specimen translate into the identical CDR3. The chain joins TRBV9 to TRBJ2-7; a possible D gene is TRBD2 (5 bases). Germline V gene data show CDR1 as SGDLS and CDR2 as YYNGEE. This CDR3 has 14 amino acids. V lost 0 bases and J lost 1, with 8 bases in between. CDR3 bases: TGTGCCAGCAGCGTAGAGGGCGGGTCCTACGAGCAGTACTTC. Amino acids: CASSVEGGSYEQYF.

CDR3 amino acids: CASSRNGRINQPQHF. The DNA of the CDR3 is TGTGCCAGCAGCCGAAATGGACGGATCAATCAGCCCCAGCATTTT. The chain carries TRBV28 and TRBJ1-5; D remains ambiguous. CDR1 is MDHEN and CDR2 is SYDVKM in the germline V gene. The CDR3 length is 15 residues. Between the trimmed V and J ends, which lost 6 bases and 3 bases, there was a span of 15 bases.